These 29 T cell receptor beta chains were sequenced from one sample in a study of T cell changes during pregnancy in multiple sclerosis. TCRdb's copy holds only in-frame clones and misses some; the assay was immunoSEQ multiplex PCR. The table has fewer than 45,000 clones, approximately 89% seen once; the top ten hold 0.7% to 0.95%. Material: CD4+ T cells from peripheral blood mononuclear cells, obtained after pregnancy. Source of these receptors: a female donor in good health, enrolled as a control in a pregnancy study.

The chain uses TRBV19 and TRBJ1-2; TRBD1 agrees at 9 bases. CDR1 LNHDA and CDR2 SQIVND come from the germline V gene (reference sequence). V was clipped by 8 bases and J by 7 bases; unmatched bases: 14. There are 15 residues in the CDR3. Written as DNA, the CDR3 is TGTGCCAGTGTTCGTCCGGGACAGGGTCTTCGTGGCTACACCTTC. Encoded protein: CASVRPGQGLRGYTF.

The CDR3 DNA reads TGCGCCAGCAGCCGCACACGGGAGGATTGGGAGACCCAGTACTTC. Its protein is CASSRTREDWETQYF. The gene calls are TRBV4-3 and TRBJ2-5, with 7 bases lining up with TRBD2. Looked up from germline, CDR1 is LGHNA and CDR2 is YSLEER. V dropped 4 bases and J dropped 5; count of bases not matched to a gene: 10. The CDR3 covers 15 residues.

V is TRBV7-2 and J is TRBJ2-1, with 12 positions matching TRBD1. Trimming cost V 5 bases and J 7 bases; bases outside gene matches: 9. The CDR3 is made up of 16 amino acids. The germline V gene encodes CDR1 SGHTA and CDR2 FQGNSA. CDR3 loop: CASSASGTGGRNEQFF. CDR3 nucleotide sequence: TGTGCCAGCAGCGCCTCCGGGACAGGGGGCAGAAATGAGCAGTTCTTC.

CDR3 protein: CASSYPLVYNEQFF. The CDR3 DNA reads TGTGCCAGCAGTTACCCTCTTGTGTACAATGAGCAGTTCTTC. The chain is built from TRBV6-6 and TRBJ2-1; D not certain. CDR1 and CDR2 from the germline V gene are MNHNY and SVGAGI (reference sequence). CDR3 size: 14 residues. Trimming pared 2 bases from V and 4 bases from J, leaving 9 bases between.

J is TRBJ1-1 and V is TRBV10-3, with D unclear. CDR1 is ENHRY and CDR2 is SYGVKD in the germline V gene. The CDR3 runs to 13 residues. Trimming pared 1 base from V and 1 base from J, leaving 4 bases between. CDR3 amino acids: CAISEYQNTEAFF. DNA for the CDR3: TGTGCCATCAGTGAGTATCAGAACACTGAAGCTTTCTTT.

The V and J genes are TRBV5-4 and TRBJ2-2; a weak D match, TRBD2 (5 bases). The CDR3 totals 17 residues. Trimming stripped 3 bases from V and 5 bases from J, with 20 bases between. Germline CDR1 and CDR2: SGHNT and YYREEE (reference sequence). Written as DNA, the CDR3 is TGTGCCAGCAGCTCACCGGGGTCCGGAGTGATTACCGGGGAGCTGTTTTTT. Amino acids: CASSSPGSGVITGELFF.

CDR3 protein: CASSQFRGLDTDTQYF. The CDR3 DNA is TGCGCCAGCAGCCAGTTTAGGGGGTTAGACACAGATACGCAGTATTTT. The chain carries TRBV4-1 and TRBJ2-3, with a weak D call TRBD1 (6 bases). Germline V gene data show CDR1 as MGHRA and CDR2 as YSYEKL. V lost 3 bases, J lost 2 bases, and 15 bases lay in between. The CDR3 has 16 residues.

This sequence joins TRBV18 and TRBJ2-7, with 9 bases aligning to TRBD2. The CDR3 totals 14 residues. Germline CDR1 and CDR2: KGHSH and LQKENI. After removal of 5 bases from V and 2 bases from J, the junction contained 4 bases not matched to a gene. CDR3: CASSSLAGPYEQYF. The CDR3 DNA follows: TGTGCCAGCTCATCTCTAGCGGGGCCCTACGAGCAGTACTTC.

The CDR3 sequence: CASVRQGLSNEQYF. The CDR3 nucleotides are TGTGCCAGCGTCCGACAGGGGCTAAGCAACGAGCAGTACTTC. The chain joins TRBV5-5 to TRBJ2-7, with 8 bases aligning to TRBD1. This CDR3 region has 14 residues. The germline gives CDR1 SGHKS, CDR2 YYEKEE (reference sequence). V lost 7 bases, J lost 5 bases, and 11 bases stayed unmatched.

The chain recombines TRBV7-2 with TRBJ1-4, with TRBD1 identical over 7 bases. V trimming: 1 base; J trimming: 8 bases; junction bases outside the gene matches: 4. The CDR3 covers 14 residues. The germline V gene encodes CDR1 SGHTA and CDR2 FQGNSA. This CDR3 is CASSLEGGGEKLFF. CDR3 DNA sequence: TGTGCCAGCAGCTTAGAAGGGGGCGGCGAAAAACTGTTTTTT. The variable domain in full, with the rest retrieved from reference TRBV7-2 and TRBJ1-4, is GAGVSQSPSNKVTEKGKDVELRCDPISGHTALYWYRQSLGQGLEFLIYFQGNSAPDKSGLPSDRFSAERTGGSVSTLTIQRTQQEDSAVYLCASSLEGGGEKLFFGSGTQLSVL.

The rearrangement uses TRBV7-9 and TRBJ1-4, with 10 bases identical to TRBD1. Germline-derived CDR1 and CDR2 are SEHNR and FQNEAQ (reference sequence). V lost 7 bases, J lost 7 bases, and 12 bases stayed unmatched. The CDR3 extends over 16 amino acids. The DNA of the CDR3 is TGTGCCAGCAACCTGGGATCGGGGGACAGGGGTGAAAAACTGTTTTTT. Amino acids: CASNLGSGDRGEKLFF.

The chain joins TRBV6-4 to TRBJ2-1; perhaps TRBD2 as D (6 bases). The CDR3 sequence is 13 residues long. V lost 5 bases and J lost 4, with 9 bases in between. Germline-derived CDR1 and CDR2 are MRHNA and SNTAGT. Here the CDR3 reads CASSRGEYNEQFF. The DNA of the CDR3 is TGTGCCAGCAGTCGCGGGGAGTACAATGAGCAGTTCTTC.

The chain uses TRBV7-9 and TRBJ2-7, with TRBD1 as a possible D gene (6 bases). CDR1 and CDR2 from the germline V gene are SEHNR and FQNEAQ (reference sequence). The CDR3 sequence is 14 residues long. Trimming pared 3 bases from V and 0 bases from J, leaving 9 bases between. Here the CDR3 reads CASSFGQYSYEQYF. DNA of the CDR3: TGTGCCAGCAGCTTCGGACAGTACTCCTACGAGCAGTACTTC.

The V gene is TRBV6-6, the J gene TRBJ1-2; TRBD1 aligns across 9 bases. Germline V lookup: CDR1 MNHNY, CDR2 SVGAGI (reference sequence). This CDR3 region has 15 residues. V trimming: 8 bases; J trimming: 4 bases; junction bases outside the gene matches: 11. The CDR3 region is CASQSGTGSGYGYTF. The CDR3 DNA reads TGTGCCAGCCAGTCGGGGACAGGGTCGGGCTATGGCTACACCTTC.

This chain uses TRBV11-2 with TRBJ1-2, with TRBD1 as a possible D gene (6 bases). The CDR3 runs to 15 residues. The germline CDR1 and CDR2 sequences are SGHAT and FQNNGV. Trimming took off 0 bases at V and 4 bases at J, with 12 bases between the two ends. The CDR3 loop reads CASSLDRGGSYGYTF. The CDR3, as DNA: TGTGCCAGCAGCTTAGATCGTGGGGGCAGCTATGGCTACACCTTC.

The chain couples TRBV6-5 to TRBJ2-5, with TRBD2 as a possible D gene (6 bases). Germline-derived CDR1 and CDR2 are MNHEY and SVGAGI. The CDR3 has 13 amino acids. V shed 4 bases and J shed 5 bases, with 11 bases lying between them. CDR3 sequence reads: CASSSGLRETQYF. DNA of the CDR3: TGTGCCAGCAGTTCGGGACTCCGTGAGACCCAGTACTTC.

The chain has TRBV10-3 and TRBJ2-1; D perhaps matches TRBD2 (6 bases). V was clipped by 7 bases and J by 4 bases, with 11 bases between them. The germline V gene has CDR1 ENHRY and CDR2 SYGVKD. This CDR3 comprises 13 residues. The CDR3 nucleotides are TGTGCCATCAACAGCGGGCTTTACAATGAGCAGTTCTTC. This translates into CAINSGLYNEQFF.

This clone was seen only a few times. The V call is TRBV15, the J call TRBJ1-1, with D unresolved. Germline CDR1 reads LNHNV; CDR2 reads YYDKDF (reference sequence). Trimming stripped 1 base from V and 2 bases from J, with 11 bases between. This CDR3 is built from 15 residues. The CDR3 DNA is TGTGCCACCAGCAGAGTCGAACAGTTTAACACTGAAGCTTTCTTT. It yields the protein CATSRVEQFNTEAFF.

This chain joins TRBV27 and TRBJ2-7, with 7 bases matching TRBD1. J was trimmed by 12 bases and V by 0 bases; bases with no gene match: 14. Germline V gene lookup returns CDR1 MNHEY and CDR2 SMNVEV (reference sequence). The CDR3 extends over 15 amino acids. CDR3 in DNA: TGTGCCAGCAGTTTATCGAGAGACAGGGTCCCAATTATGTACTTC. It encodes CASSLSRDRVPIMYF.

The V call is TRBV30, the J call TRBJ2-3, with a possible D match to TRBD2 (6 bases). The CDR3 has 16 amino acids. Germline V lookup: CDR1 GTSNPN, CDR2 SVGIG (reference sequence). V was trimmed by 0 bases and J by 1 base, leaving 14 bases between them. CDR3 amino acids: CAWSVPTSGGTDTQYF. The CDR3 DNA follows: TGTGCCTGGAGTGTACCGACTAGTGGGGGCACAGATACGCAGTATTTT.

The chain uses TRBV14 and TRBJ1-6; D possibly corresponds to TRBD1 (6 bases). The length of the CDR3 is 15 residues. Germline loops: CDR1 SGHDN, CDR2 FVKESK. V shed 2 bases and J shed 6 bases, with 11 bases lying between them. CDR3 bases: TGTGCCAGCAGCCAACAGGGGTTGGGTAATTCACCCCTCCACTTT. Translating gives CASSQQGLGNSPLHF.

The CDR3 protein is CATRDRGGRNTEAFF. In DNA form, the CDR3 reads TGTGCCACCCGGGACAGGGGGGGACGGAACACTGAAGCTTTCTTT. The chain couples TRBV6-5 to TRBJ1-1; 11 bases line up with TRBD1. The germline V gene encodes CDR1 MNHEY and CDR2 SVGAGI. V lost 10 bases, J lost 1 base, and 8 bases stayed unmatched. The CDR3 totals 15 residues.

The rearrangement links TRBV27 to TRBJ2-5; 13 bases are a match to TRBD2. The CDR3 is 17 amino acids. CDR1 is MNHEY and CDR2 is SMNVEV in the germline V gene (reference sequence). V was pared by 5 bases and J by 3 bases, with 9 bases of the junction left unmatched. The CDR3 spells CASSAGLAGRRKETQYF. The CDR3 coding sequence is TGTGCCAGCAGTGCGGGACTAGCGGGGCGAAGAAAAGAGACCCAGTACTTC.

The V call is TRBV5-6, the J call TRBJ2-3; TRBD2 aligns across 11 bases. J lost 1 base, V lost 3 bases, and 1 base had no gene match. The germline gives CDR1 SGHDT, CDR2 YYEEEE. The CDR3 totals 15 residues. The CDR3 nucleotides read TGTGCCAGCAGCTCTAGCGGGGGGCGCACAGATACGCAGTATTTT. Its protein is CASSSSGGRTDTQYF.

The genes are TRBV19 and TRBJ2-7; 10 bases line up with TRBD1. After removal of 4 bases from V and 6 bases from J, the junction contained 9 bases not matched to a gene. The germline CDR1 and CDR2 sequences are LNHDA and SQIVND (reference sequence). The CDR3 length is 15 residues. The CDR3 reads CASSTTGGADSEQYF. The CDR3 region has the DNA TGTGCCAGTAGTACGACAGGGGGCGCGGATAGCGAGCAGTACTTC.

The chain joins TRBV5-4 to TRBJ2-7, with 8 bases that match TRBD1. With V trimmed by 5 bases and J by 7 bases, 14 bases remained unmatched. This CDR3 region has 15 residues. Germline V lookup: CDR1 SGHNT, CDR2 YYREEE (reference sequence). Here the CDR3 DNA reads TGTGCCAGCAGACGAACCGGGACAGGCCCTCAGGAGCAGTACTTC. This sequence encodes CASRRTGTGPQEQYF.

This chain connects TRBV5-6 to TRBJ1-1, with 7 bases that match TRBD1. Germline CDR1 reads SGHDT; CDR2 reads YYEEEE. The CDR3 is made up of 15 amino acids. With 4 bases clipped from V and 5 bases from J, the junction kept 11 bases outside the gene matches. As DNA, the CDR3 is TGTGCCAGCAGCCCCTGGACAGGATCTGGGACTGAAGCTTTCTTT. It translates to CASSPWTGSGTEAFF.

The chain combines TRBV30 with TRBJ2-3, with D tentatively TRBD2 (5 bases). Trimming took 0 bases from V and 4 from J, leaving 14 bases between them. From germline, CDR1 is GTSNPN and CDR2 SVGIG (reference sequence). CDR3 size: 15 residues. The CDR3 protein is CAWSVSGKVADTQYF. CDR3 sequence (DNA): TGTGCCTGGAGTGTATCCGGGAAGGTCGCAGATACGCAGTATTTT.

This chain uses TRBV4-1 with TRBJ1-1; 7 bases align to TRBD1. The CDR3 extends over 14 amino acids. Germline-derived CDR1 and CDR2 are MGHRA and YSYEKL. The ends lost 5 bases at V and 3 bases at J; junction bases unmatched: 6. For the CDR3, the DNA is TGCGCCAGCAGCGGACAACAGGGGTACACTGAAGCTTTCTTT. Amino acids: CASSGQQGYTEAFF.